The entry that follows covers one T cell receptor beta chain sequence. Its antigen is still unknown. 5'RACE with constant-segment primers built TCRalpha and TCRbeta cDNA libraries with UMIs. In TCRdb, the 5' RACE reads were re-called with MiXCR into one record per CDR3 protein. The sample consists of 550,000 to 700,000 distinct CDR3 sequences, roughly 18% of them appearing once. The sample belongs to a study of T-cell memory formation after mild COVID-19. Findings of the study overall: The finding that pre-infection memory included some responding clones suggested that cross-reactive memory joined. CD8+ contracting clones occupied EMRA, while CD4+ ones occupied mainly CM and EM. Clones contracting day 15 to 85 were balanced CD4/CD8; later expanders leaned CD4+.

The V end lost 5 bases, the J end lost 0 bases, and 14 bases lay between the germline ends. Germline CDR1 reads SEHNR; CDR2 reads FQNEAQ (reference sequence). The CDR3 loop spans 16 amino acids. The chain joins TRBV7-9 to TRBJ2-1; D might be TRBD2 (6 bases). Input material: PBMCs or a T cell subset sorted from them (not recorded which). The sequence came from an adult woman who had mild COVID-19 (a few samples of this study predate the infection). Cell type and time point are not known. CDR3 sequence reads: CASSRGDGSSYNEQFF. CDR3 nucleotides: TGTGCCAGCAGCCGCGGTGACGGGAGCTCCTACAATGAGCAGTTCTTC.